This entry features one T cell receptor beta chain sequence. This sample is drawn from a study of blood T cell repertoires in COVID-19. Study-level information: Spain, Italy and the United States supplied samples that represented acute and convalescent COVID-19.

The CDR3 has 13 residues. V dropped 4 bases and J dropped 5 bases, with 11 bases sitting between them. Germline assignment: CDR1 MNHEY and CDR2 SVGAGI. Profiled with immunoSEQ multiplex PCR; TCRdb holds only in-frame clones, not every one. This sample has a few hundred thousand clones, with 90% found just once. V gene TRBV6-5 combines with J gene TRBJ2-5; D call uncertain. The sequence came from a woman aged 60 to 75 with COVID-19, enrolled during active disease. The sample was peripheral blood. The CDR3 DNA reads TGTGCCAGCAGTTTGCGGATTTCGGAGACCCAGTACTTC. Its protein product is CASSLRISETQYF.